The clone carrying this T cell receptor (beta chain) was counted a single time. The source of the sample is a study of control samples from healthy donors and cancer patients. Clones were sequenced by immunoSEQ multiplex PCR, and TCRdb holds only the in-frame ones, with some missing. Among around 89,000 clones listed, roughly four fifths were seen once. The V gene's germline CDR1 is LNHNV and CDR2 YYDKDF (reference sequence). This CDR3 has 16 residues. J was trimmed by 15 bases and V by 5 bases; bases with no gene match: 21. This TCR was recovered from a woman aged 55-75 years in good health. Specimen: blood. The chain is built from TRBV15 and TRBJ2-1, with 8 bases identical to TRBD1. CDR3 residues: CATSSLGQGFYQLVFF. CDR3 coding DNA: TGTGCCACCAGCTCCCTTGGACAGGGTTTTTATCAATTGGTGTTCTTC.